This is a list of T cell receptor beta chains from one sample in a study of blood T cell repertoires in COVID-19. TCRdb's copy holds only in-frame clones and misses some; the assay was immunoSEQ multiplex PCR. The sample lists approximately 440,000 clones; about nine tenths were seen once. The source material was PBMCs or T cells enriched from blood (not recorded which). These receptors were obtained from a woman aged 18-30 years who had recovered from COVID-19. Each CDR3 is given with its conserved first and last residue. The order of the fields is clone size, V gene, J gene, D gene, CDR3 protein, CDR3 DNA. A D gene is named only where the DNA matches it firmly. Size is omitted from some rows. Given values are once, few, many or a class for expanded clones.

.	TRBV3-1/TRBV3-2	TRBJ1-1	.	CASSQDRNTEAFF	TGTGCCAGCAGCCAAGATAGAAACACTGAAGCTTTCTTT
.	TRBV10-3	TRBJ1-2	TRBD1	CAISEDRGGGYTF	TGTGCCATCAGTGAGGACAGGGGAGGCGGCTACACCTTC
.	TRBV6-5	TRBJ2-4	.	CASSYEASLAKNIQYF	TGTGCCAGCAGTTACGAGGCCAGCTTAGCCAAAAACATTCAGTACTTC
.	TRBV24-1	TRBJ2-7	TRBD1	CATSEPGTDTYEQYF	TGTGCCACCAGTGAACCCGGGACAGATACCTACGAGCAGTACTTC
.	TRBV5-1	TRBJ2-5	TRBD2	CASSLGLAGGSQETQYF	TGCGCCAGCAGCCTGGGACTAGCGGGGGGATCCCAAGAGACCCAGTACTTC
.	TRBV29-1	TRBJ2-7	.	CSVASGGGDYEQYF	TGCAGCGTTGCAAGCGGTGGAGGTGACTACGAGCAGTACTTC
few	TRBV5-1	TRBJ1-4	TRBD1	CASSAGQDEKLFF	TGCGCCAGCAGCGCTGGACAGGATGAAAAACTGTTTTTT
once	TRBV12-3/TRBV12-4	TRBJ1-2	.	CASSVQSPGGYTF	TGTGCCAGCAGTGTCCAGTCCCCCGGGGGCTACACCTTC
once	TRBV28	TRBJ1-4	.	CASSFSGAQNEKLFF	TGTGCCAGCAGTTTTTCAGGTGCCCAGAATGAAAAACTGTTTTTT
.	TRBV7-6	TRBJ1-1	.	CATAPVNTEAFF	TGTGCCACTGCCCCAGTGAACACTGAAGCTTTCTTT
.	TRBV7-9	TRBJ1-1	TRBD1	CASSLSGTASRTEAFF	TGTGCCAGCAGCTTATCAGGGACAGCCTCCCGGACTGAAGCTTTCTTT
.	TRBV5-6	TRBJ2-1	.	CASSSVSQGNEQFF	TGTGCCAGCAGCTCCGTCAGTCAGGGTAATGAGCAGTTCTTC
.	TRBV10-3	TRBJ2-2	TRBD1	CAISTGQGAGELFF	TGTGCCATCAGTACCGGACAGGGGGCCGGGGAGCTGTTTTTT
few	TRBV2	TRBJ1-2	TRBD1	CASRFGTEVYGYTF	TGTGCCAGCAGATTCGGGACAGAGGTGTATGGCTACACCTTC
once	TRBV7-9	TRBJ2-1	TRBD2	CASSLGRGRDEQFF	TGTGCCAGCAGCTTGGGGAGGGGACGGGATGAGCAGTTCTTC
.	TRBV4-1	TRBJ2-7	.	CASSQGGQPAYEQYF	TGCGCCAGCAGCCAAGGGGGGCAGCCGGCCTACGAGCAGTACTTC
.	TRBV12-3/TRBV12-4	TRBJ1-1	.	CASSRLLDTEAFF	TGTGCCAGCAGCCGACTTTTAGACACTGAAGCTTTCTTT